These T cell receptor beta chains were read from a single sample in a study of blood T cells in healthy people across ages. MiXCR was run by TCRdb on the 5' RACE reads, yielding one entry per CDR3 protein. The top ten clones hold 20% to 25% of a sample with 700,000 to 950,000 distinct CDR3 sequences, 58% of them seen once. The source material was blood. These receptors all stem from a man aged 25-45 years in good health. Each CDR3 is given with its conserved first and last residue. The D gene is left open where the match is weak. Rows may omit the clone size; those that give it use once, few, many or a size class.

cdr3_nt,cdr3_aa,clone_size,d_call,v_call,j_call
TGTGCCAGCAGACACTTGGGACAGGGCCCGGGGGCCAACGTCCTGACTTTC,CASRHLGQGPGANVLTF,few,TRBD1,TRBV6-2/TRBV6-3,TRBJ2-6
TGTTCCGGTACAACTGGGGCCAACGTCCTGACTTTC,CSGTTGANVLTF,-,-,TRBV7-9,TRBJ2-6
TGTGCCAGCTCACCATTGCGGAGGCGACAACAGACTGTATGGTACAATGAGCAGTTCTTC,CASSPLRRRQQTVWYNEQFF,-,-,TRBV18,TRBJ2-1
TGTGCCAGCAGTTACGGGGGGCCTGGGGCCAACGTCCTGACTTTC,CASSYGGPGANVLTF,-,-,TRBV6-5,TRBJ2-6
TGCAGTGCGTCAGTTCTCCGGGGGGAAAAACTGTTTTTT,CSASVLRGEKLFF,-,-,TRBV20-1,TRBJ1-4
TGTGCCAGCAGCCAGACAGGGCGGATCTATGGCTACACCTTC,CASSQTGRIYGYTF,-,TRBD1,TRBV3-1,TRBJ1-2
TGTGCCAGCAGTTACTCGGGCCGAGCACAAGGGACCCAGTACTTC,CASSYSGRAQGTQYF,-,-,TRBV6-5,TRBJ2-5
TGTGCCAACAGCTTAAGACTAGCGGGGGCTCAAGAGACCCAGTACTTC,CANSLRLAGAQETQYF,-,TRBD2,TRBV5-5,TRBJ2-5
TGTGCCAGCAGTTTGAGGGGTGGCGAGCAGTTCTTC,CASSLRGGEQFF,many,-,TRBV12-3/TRBV12-4,TRBJ2-1
TGTGCCAGCAGCAACAGGGGGCGGGAATCACCCCTCCACTTT,CASSNRGRESPLHF,-,TRBD1,TRBV3-1,TRBJ1-6
TGTGCCAGCAGCTTAGCGTATGTGGAGGGATACAATGAGCAGTACTTC,CASSLAYVEGYNEQYF,-,-,TRBV7-9,TRBJ2-7
TGCAGTGCCACCAAAGTGGTCACCGGGGAGCTGTTTTTT,CSATKVVTGELFF,-,-,TRBV20-1,TRBJ2-2
TGTGCCAGCAGCCAAGATCTAACCCTCCCCTACGAGCAGTACTTC,CASSQDLTLPYEQYF,-,-,TRBV4-2,TRBJ2-7
TGTGCCAGCAGTTCTACACAGGGGGCGTCGGACTACACCTTC,CASSSTQGASDYTF,few,TRBD1,TRBV6-2/TRBV6-3,TRBJ1-2
TGCAGCGTTGAGGTCCCGGACAGCTACTCTGGGGCCAACGTCCTGACTTTC,CSVEVPDSYSGANVLTF,-,-,TRBV29-1,TRBJ2-6
TGTGCCAGCAGTCACCCTCTAGCGGGGGGAAACATTCAGTACTTC,CASSHPLAGGNIQYF,many,TRBD2,TRBV6-1,TRBJ2-4
TGTGCCAGCAGCCAGAGGGACAGGGTGAACACCGGGGAGCTGTTTTTT,CASSQRDRVNTGELFF,-,TRBD1,TRBV7-9,TRBJ2-2
TGTGCCAGCAGTGACAAGGCCCTAGCCCGAAGCTCCTACGAGCAGTACTTC,CASSDKALARSSYEQYF,-,-,TRBV6-1,TRBJ2-7
TGTGCCAGCAGTGCGGGACACGGTTCTGGGGCCAACGTCCTGACTTTC,CASSAGHGSGANVLTF,few,-,TRBV2,TRBJ2-6
TGTGCCAGCAGTAGAGGGATCCGGTTAGCCAAAAACATTCAGTACTTC,CASSRGIRLAKNIQYF,few,-,TRBV12-3/TRBV12-4,TRBJ2-4
TGCAGTGCTAGAGATCCCCGGCCGATGGGGGGATCCTACAATGAGCAGTTCTTC,CSARDPRPMGGSYNEQFF,-,-,TRBV20-1,TRBJ2-1
TGCGCCAGCGGTGAGGTGGGCGCCTACAATGAGCAGTTCTTC,CASGEVGAYNEQFF,-,-,TRBV5-1,TRBJ2-1
TGCAGTGCTACCTCCGGGACTGATAATGAAAAACTGTTTTTT,CSATSGTDNEKLFF,-,-,TRBV20-1,TRBJ1-4
TGCAGCGTTGCGCCTAGGCTCACAGATACGCAGTATTTT,CSVAPRLTDTQYF,few,-,TRBV29-1,TRBJ2-3
TGTGCCACCAGCAGAGACAACCCCACGCGTTTGTTTTTT,CATSRDNPTRLFF,few,-,TRBV15,TRBJ1-4
TGCAGCGTTCTTCCGGGAGGGCAAGAGACCCAGTACTTC,CSVLPGGQETQYF,few,TRBD2,TRBV29-1,TRBJ2-5
TGCGCCAGCAGCCCGAGTGGAGCTGACCGGAGGGAGCAGTACTTC,CASSPSGADRREQYF,-,-,TRBV4-3,TRBJ2-5
TGTGCCAGCAGCCAAGAAGGGGGCGCGATCGGGGAGCTGTTTTTT,CASSQEGGAIGELFF,-,TRBD1,TRBV3-1,TRBJ2-2
TGTGCCAGCAGTGAATCCGGGACTGTACCTCTGGGTACGCAGTATTTT,CASSESGTVPLGTQYF,-,-,TRBV6-1,TRBJ2-3
TGCAGTGCTAGAGATTCTCGGGGGGGGCCCCACAATGAGCAGTTCTTC,CSARDSRGGPHNEQFF,-,TRBD2,TRBV20-1,TRBJ2-1
TGTGCCATCAGTGAGGGACAGGAAAATGAGCAGTTCTTC,CAISEGQENEQFF,-,TRBD1,TRBV10-3,TRBJ2-1
TGCGCTAGCAGCCAGCAAGAGGGGAGCACTGAAGCTTTCTTT,CASSQQEGSTEAFF,-,-,TRBV4-1,TRBJ1-1
TGTGCCAGCAGCCCGAGAGGCAGGGATTATCAGCCCCAGCATTTT,CASSPRGRDYQPQHF,-,-,TRBV7-2,TRBJ1-5
TGTGCCAGCAGCCTGCGGCACAGGATAGAATCACCCCTCCACTTT,CASSLRHRIESPLHF,-,-,TRBV3-1,TRBJ1-6
TGCAGCGTAATGACCCGGGACAGGGAGGGCACTGAAGCTTTCTTT,CSVMTRDREGTEAFF,-,TRBD1,TRBV29-1,TRBJ1-1
TGTGCCAGCAGCTTAGGACAACAGCCCCAGCATTTT,CASSLGQQPQHF,once,-,TRBV7-9,TRBJ1-5
TGTGCCACCAGCAGAGAGGGGGACCTCAGGGAGCAGTTCTTC,CATSREGDLREQFF,-,-,TRBV15,TRBJ2-1
TGCAGTGCTAGTCCCGGGAATGGGGAGACCCAGTACTTC,CSASPGNGETQYF,-,-,TRBV20-1,TRBJ2-5
TGTGCCAGCAGCTTATGGAACAGGGGGCCTGGGGGCTACACCTTC,CASSLWNRGPGGYTF,few,TRBD1,TRBV7-2,TRBJ1-2
TGTGCCAGCACCAAAGAGCAGGGGGAAACCTACGAGCAGTACTTC,CASTKEQGETYEQYF,-,TRBD1,TRBV2,TRBJ2-7
TGTGCCAGCAGTTTAGGACTAGCGGGAGCCTACAATGAGCAGTTCTTC,CASSLGLAGAYNEQFF,-,TRBD2,TRBV6-5,TRBJ2-1
TGTGCCAGCAGTTACGGGGTCGGGGAGACCCAGTACTTC,CASSYGVGETQYF,-,-,TRBV6-5,TRBJ2-5
TGTGCCAGCAGTGAAGCGTGGGAGACCCAGTACTTC,CASSEAWETQYF,few,-,TRBV6-1,TRBJ2-5
TGTGCCACCGAGCCCGGGACAGGCGTGAGCACAGATACGCAGTATTTT,CATEPGTGVSTDTQYF,-,TRBD1,TRBV7-9,TRBJ2-3
TGCAGTGCACGGACTAGCGGGGGTAATGAGCAGTTCTTC,CSARTSGGNEQFF,-,TRBD2,TRBV29-1,TRBJ2-1
TGCAGTGCTATCGGTGGGCAGCACAATGAGCAGTTCTTC,CSAIGGQHNEQFF,-,-,TRBV20-1,TRBJ2-1
TGTGCCAGTCGTCGGGGGTACCCCGGTATGGACACCATATATTTT,CASRRGYPGMDTIYF,medium-sized,-,TRBV7-9,TRBJ1-3
TGTGCCAGCAGCTCCCAGGGCGACCTCTGGGAGACCCAGTACTTC,CASSSQGDLWETQYF,-,-,TRBV7-2,TRBJ2-5
TGTGCCAGCAGATCACAGGGGCACTCCTACGAGCAGTACTTC,CASRSQGHSYEQYF,few,TRBD1,TRBV13,TRBJ2-7
TGTGCCAGCAGCCTTAATGGCGGGGGAACGGATACGCAGTATTTT,CASSLNGGGTDTQYF,few,TRBD2,TRBV28,TRBJ2-3
TGTGCCAGCAGCTCCGGGTACTACCCCTACGAGCAGTACTTC,CASSSGYYPYEQYF,-,-,TRBV11-2,TRBJ2-7
TGTGCCAGCAGTTTAAACAGCGGACCTTACAATGAGCAGTTCTTC,CASSLNSGPYNEQFF,-,-,TRBV28,TRBJ2-1
TGTGCCAGCAGCTTAGCGAAGGCGGCCCGCACAGATACGCAGTATTTT,CASSLAKAARTDTQYF,-,-,TRBV7-2,TRBJ2-3
TGCGCCAGCAGCCAAGATCGGGGGACAGGAGCCTACGAGCAGTACTTC,CASSQDRGTGAYEQYF,-,TRBD1,TRBV4-1,TRBJ2-7
TGCAGTGCCATCGAAAGCTACGAGCAGTACTTC,CSAIESYEQYF,-,-,TRBV20-1,TRBJ2-7